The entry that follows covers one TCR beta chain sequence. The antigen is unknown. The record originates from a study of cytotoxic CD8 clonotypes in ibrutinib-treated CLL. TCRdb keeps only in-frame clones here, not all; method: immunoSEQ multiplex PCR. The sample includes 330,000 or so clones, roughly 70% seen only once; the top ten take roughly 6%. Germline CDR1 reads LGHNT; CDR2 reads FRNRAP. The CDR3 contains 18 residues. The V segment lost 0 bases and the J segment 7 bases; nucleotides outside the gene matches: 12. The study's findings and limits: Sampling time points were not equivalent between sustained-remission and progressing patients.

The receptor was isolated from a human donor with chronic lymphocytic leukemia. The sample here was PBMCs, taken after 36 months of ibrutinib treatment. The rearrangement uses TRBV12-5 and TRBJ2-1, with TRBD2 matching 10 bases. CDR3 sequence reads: CASGLVLPLAGVMNEQFF. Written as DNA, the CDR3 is TGTGCTAGTGGTTTGGTACTCCCGCTAGCGGGAGTAATGAATGAGCAGTTCTTC.